The clone carrying this T cell receptor (beta chain) was observed many times. Antigen: not known. These data are taken from a study of identifying expanded T cells in peripheral blood. General study results and limits: Differentially abundant clones: around 1.2 between replicates, 15 to 17 at 2 to 3 weeks, over 18 at four. Two-week clone count variance significantly increased as total template count grew.

Repertoires were generated with immunoSEQ multiplex PCR, while TCRdb's copy carries only in-frame clones and drops some. Counted here are 51,000 or so clones, around 82% occurring once; the ten biggest clones make up 12% to 15%. Collection occurred without any documented infections or immune events in donors. The TCR was taken from a person between 18 and 75 years old in good health. Sequencing was done on a sample of blood.

The CDR3 DNA reads TGTGCCTGGGCAACTGGAAACACCATATATTTT. Residues: CAWATGNTIYF. The chain combines TRBV30 with TRBJ1-3; no clear D gene. Germline CDR1 GTSNPN, CDR2 SVGIG (reference sequence). CDR3 size: 11 residues. The V gene lost 5 bases and the J gene lost 2 bases, with 4 bases spanning the gap.